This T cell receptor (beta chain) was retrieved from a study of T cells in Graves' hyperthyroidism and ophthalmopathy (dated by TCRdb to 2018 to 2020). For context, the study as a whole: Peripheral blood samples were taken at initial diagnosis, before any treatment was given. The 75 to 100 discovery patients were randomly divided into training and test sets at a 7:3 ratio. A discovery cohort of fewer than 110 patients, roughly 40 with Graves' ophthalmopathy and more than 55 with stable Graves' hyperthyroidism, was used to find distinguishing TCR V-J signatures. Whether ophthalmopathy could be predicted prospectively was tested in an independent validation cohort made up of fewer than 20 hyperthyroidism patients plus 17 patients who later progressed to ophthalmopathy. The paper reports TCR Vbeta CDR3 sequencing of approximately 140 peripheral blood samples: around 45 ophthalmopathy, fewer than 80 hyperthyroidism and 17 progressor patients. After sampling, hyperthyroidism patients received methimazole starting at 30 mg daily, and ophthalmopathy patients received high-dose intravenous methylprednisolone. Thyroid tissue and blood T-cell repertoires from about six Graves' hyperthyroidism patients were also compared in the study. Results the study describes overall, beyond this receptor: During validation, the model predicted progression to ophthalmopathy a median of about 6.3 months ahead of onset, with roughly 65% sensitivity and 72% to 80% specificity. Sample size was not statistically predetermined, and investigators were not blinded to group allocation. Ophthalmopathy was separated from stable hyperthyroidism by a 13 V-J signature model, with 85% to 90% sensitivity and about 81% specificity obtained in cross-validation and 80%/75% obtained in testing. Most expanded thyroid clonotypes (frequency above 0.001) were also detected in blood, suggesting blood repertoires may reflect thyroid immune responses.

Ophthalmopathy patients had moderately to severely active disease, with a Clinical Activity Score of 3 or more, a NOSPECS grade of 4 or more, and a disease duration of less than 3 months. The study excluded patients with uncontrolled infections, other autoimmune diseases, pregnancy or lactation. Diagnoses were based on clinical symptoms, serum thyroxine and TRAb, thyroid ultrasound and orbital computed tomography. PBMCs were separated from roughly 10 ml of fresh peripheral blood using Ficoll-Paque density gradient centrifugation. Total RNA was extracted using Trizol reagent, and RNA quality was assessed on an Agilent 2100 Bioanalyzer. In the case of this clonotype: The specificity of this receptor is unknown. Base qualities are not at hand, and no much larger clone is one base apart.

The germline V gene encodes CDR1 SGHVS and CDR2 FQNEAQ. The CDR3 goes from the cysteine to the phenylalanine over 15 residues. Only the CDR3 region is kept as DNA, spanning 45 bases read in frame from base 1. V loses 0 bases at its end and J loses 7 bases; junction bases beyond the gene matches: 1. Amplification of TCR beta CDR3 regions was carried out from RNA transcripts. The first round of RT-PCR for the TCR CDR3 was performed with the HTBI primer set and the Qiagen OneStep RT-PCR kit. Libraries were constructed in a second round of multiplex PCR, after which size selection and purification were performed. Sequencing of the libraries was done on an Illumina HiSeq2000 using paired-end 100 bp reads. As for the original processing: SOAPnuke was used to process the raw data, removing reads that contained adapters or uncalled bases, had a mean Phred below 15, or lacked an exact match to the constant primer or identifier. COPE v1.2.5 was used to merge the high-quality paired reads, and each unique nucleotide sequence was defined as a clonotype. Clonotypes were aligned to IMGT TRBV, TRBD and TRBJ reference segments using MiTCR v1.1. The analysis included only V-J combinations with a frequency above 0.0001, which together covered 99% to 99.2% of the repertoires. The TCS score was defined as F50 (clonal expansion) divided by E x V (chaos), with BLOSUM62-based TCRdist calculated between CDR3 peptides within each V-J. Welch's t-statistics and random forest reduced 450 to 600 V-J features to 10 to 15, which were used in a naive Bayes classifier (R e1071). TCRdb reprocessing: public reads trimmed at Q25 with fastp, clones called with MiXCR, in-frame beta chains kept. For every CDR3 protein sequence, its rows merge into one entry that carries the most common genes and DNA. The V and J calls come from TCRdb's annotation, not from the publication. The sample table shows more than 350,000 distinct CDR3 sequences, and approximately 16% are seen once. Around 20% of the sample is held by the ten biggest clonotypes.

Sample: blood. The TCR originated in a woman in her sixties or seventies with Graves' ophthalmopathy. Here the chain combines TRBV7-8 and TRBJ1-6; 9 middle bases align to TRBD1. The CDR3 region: CASSLAGQGNSPLHF. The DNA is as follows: TGTGCCAGCAGCTTAGCGGGACAGGGAAATTCACCCCTCCACTTT.